This T cell receptor beta chain came from a study of blood T cells in healthy people across ages. Across the study: About one barcoded beta molecule was captured per two T cells (by template switching).

About 9.6 milliliters of peripheral blood were drawn from each donor into EDTA-treated tubes. The second PCR ran about 6 to 12 cycles with a sample-barcoded 5' primer and J-beta primers. A template-switch adaptor containing 12 random nucleotides labeled each cDNA molecule. Individual samples furnished no less than 2.5 million CDR3-containing paired-end reads apiece. A single record per CDR3 protein comes from TCRdb applying MiXCR to the 5' RACE reads. The sample lists some 1.7 million distinct CDR3 sequences; 28% were seen once. In the case of this clonotype: A much larger clone differs from this one at a single base, so this may be a read error.

This CDR3 contains 13 residues. V lost 1 base to trimming and J lost 0 bases, with 7 bases between them. Germline values: CDR1 DFQATT, CDR2 SNEGSKA (reference sequence). The gene calls are TRBV20-1 and TRBJ2-7, with no clear D. This sequence was found in a woman in her 30s in good health. The sequenced sample consisted of blood. Here the CDR3 DNA reads TGCAGTGCTAGAGGCAGGAACTCCTACGAGCAGTACTTC. This translates into CSARGRNSYEQYF.